Below are 10 T cell receptor beta chains sequenced from a single sample in a study of patients and donors after allogeneic stem cell transplantation. In TCRdb, the RT-PCR reads were re-called with MiXCR into one record per CDR3 protein. The data show roughly 940,000 distinct CDR3 sequences, over 15% seen once. Sample: blood, either unsorted or a sorted T cell fraction (not recorded which). The source is a human donor who was either an allogeneic HSCT recipient or a stem cell or donor lymphocyte infusion donor (not recorded which). It is not recorded whose cells these are; they may come from a transplant donor.

A few counts support this clonotype. The chain joins TRBV27 to TRBJ2-2; TRBD2 matches at 7 bases. The CDR3 spans 13 residues. Losses at the gene ends were 3 bases for V and 8 bases for J; bases not matched to a gene: 3. Germline-derived CDR1 and CDR2 are MNHEY and SMNVEV (reference sequence). DNA of the CDR3: TGTGCCAGCAGTTTCGGGGGGTCGGGGGAGCTGTTTTTT. As protein: CASSFGGSGELFF.

The chain joins TRBV4-1 to TRBJ2-1; tentatively, D is TRBD2 (5 bases). V gave up 3 bases and J gave up 8 bases, with 14 bases separating them. Per germline, CDR1 MGHRA and CDR2 YSYEKL. The CDR3 is made up of 14 amino acids. The CDR3 spells CASSHQRGRDEQFF. CDR3 sequence (DNA): TGCGCCAGCAGCCACCAGCGCGGGCGCGATGAGCAGTTCTTC.

The chain has TRBV29-1 and TRBJ1-5, with 10 positions matching TRBD1. The length of the CDR3 is 15 residues. Germline V gene data show CDR1 as SQVTM and CDR2 as ANQGSEA. The V gene end was trimmed by 7 bases and the J gene end by 4 bases; junction bases not matched to a gene: 10. CDR3 amino acids: CSATRGQGTNQPQHF. The CDR3 DNA reads TGCAGCGCAACAAGGGGACAGGGGACTAATCAGCCCCAGCATTTT.

The chain uses TRBV5-1 and TRBJ1-1; D is unclear. The length of the CDR3 is 16 residues. The ends were cut back, 0 bases at V and 1 base at J, with 13 bases in the middle. The germline V gene encodes CDR1 SGHRS and CDR2 YFSETQ. The CDR3 protein is CASSLVAGKANTEAFF. CDR3 sequence (DNA): TGCGCCAGCAGCTTGGTAGCTGGTAAGGCGAACACTGAAGCTTTCTTT.

In its sample, this clonotype was seen a few times. CDR3 residues: CASRPWGRTAKNIQYF. DNA for the CDR3: TGTGCCAGCAGACCCTGGGGACGTACCGCCAAAAACATTCAGTACTTC. The chain recombines TRBV6-2 or TRBV6-3 with TRBJ2-4, with D perhaps TRBD1 or TRBD2 (5 bases each). Germline V gives CDR1 MNHEY, CDR2 SVGEGT. The V and J ends lost 6 bases and 1 base respectively, with 16 bases between them. The CDR3 is 16 amino acids.

The chain joins TRBV20-1 to TRBJ2-1, with 11 bases lining up with TRBD2. In germline, CDR1 is DFQATT, CDR2 SNEGSKA (reference sequence). V lost 1 base to trimming and J lost 1 base; unmatched junction nucleotides: 3. The CDR3 is made up of 16 amino acids. CDR3 protein: CSARAPSGRSYNEQFF. The CDR3 nucleotides read TGCAGTGCTAGAGCTCCTAGCGGGAGGTCCTACAATGAGCAGTTCTTC.

The chain is built from TRBV5-1 and TRBJ2-1; TRBD2 matches at 12 bases. The CDR3 length is 14 residues. The junction had 4 bases not matched to a gene; V was cut back by 4 bases and J by 8 bases. Per germline, CDR1 SGHRS and CDR2 YFSETQ. The CDR3 DNA reads TGCGCCAGCAGCGCAGGGACTAGCGGGTATGAGCAGTTCTTC. It encodes CASSAGTSGYEQFF. Full variable domain (remainder filled in from reference TRBV5-1 and TRBJ2-1): KAGVTQTPRYLIKTRGQQVTLSCSPISGHRSVSWYQQTPGQGLQFLFEYFSETQRNKGNFPGRFSGRQFSNSRSEMNVSTLELGDSALYLCASSAGTSGYEQFFGPGTRLTVL.

This chain links TRBV5-5 with TRBJ1-1; no clear D gene. The CDR3 is 16 amino acids. Germline-derived CDR1 and CDR2 are SGHKS and YYEKEE (reference sequence). Deletions cut 1 base from V and 8 bases from J, with 21 bases between. The CDR3 sequence: CASSLSPNERQEEAFF. The CDR3 DNA reads as TGTGCCAGCAGCTTGAGTCCGAACGAGCGTCAAGAGGAAGCTTTCTTT. Combining the CDR3 with reference TRBV5-5 and TRBJ1-1 gives the whole variable domain DAGVTQSPTHLIKTRGQQVTLRCSPISGHKSVSWYQQVLGQGPQFIFQYYEKEERGRGNFPDRFSARQFPNYSSELNVNALLLGDSALYLCASSLSPNERQEEAFFGQGTRLTVV.

This clonotype showed up just a few times. This chain uses TRBV12-3 or TRBV12-4 with TRBJ1-5; the D is unclear. This CDR3 is built from 17 residues. V gave up 2 bases and J gave up 2 bases, with 16 bases separating them. CDR3 sequence reads: CASSLRLGLEGNQPQHF. In nucleotides, the CDR3 is TGTGCCAGCAGTTTAAGATTGGGCTTGGAAGGCAATCAGCCCCAGCATTTT.

The chain links TRBV20-1 to TRBJ2-3; TRBD2 aligns across 16 bases. Germline trimming cut 1 base from V and 1 base from J; bases unmatched to any gene: 8. Germline V gives CDR1 DFQATT, CDR2 SNEGSKA (reference sequence). The CDR3 has 19 amino acids. CDR3 DNA sequence: TGCAGTGCTAGAGGTTCCCCGGGACTAGCGGGAGGGCGCACAGATACGCAGTATTTT. The encoded protein is CSARGSPGLAGGRTDTQYF.